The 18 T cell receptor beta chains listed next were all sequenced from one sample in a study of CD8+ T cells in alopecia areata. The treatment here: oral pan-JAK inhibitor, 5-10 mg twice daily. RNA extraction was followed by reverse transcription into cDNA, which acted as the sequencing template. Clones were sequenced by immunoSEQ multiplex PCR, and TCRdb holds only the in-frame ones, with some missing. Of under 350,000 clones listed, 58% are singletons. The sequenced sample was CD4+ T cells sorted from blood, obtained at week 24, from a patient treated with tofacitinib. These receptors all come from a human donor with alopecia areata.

DNA of the CDR3: TGTGCCTGGAGTCCGGGGGCAGGGACTGAAGCTTTCTTT. Translating it yields CAWSPGAGTEAFF. The V call is TRBV30, the J call TRBJ1-1; possibly TRBD1 for D (6 bases). The CDR3 spans 13 residues. Trimming took 2 bases from V and 5 from J, leaving 12 bases between them. Germline lookup yields CDR1 GTSNPN and CDR2 SVGIG (reference sequence).

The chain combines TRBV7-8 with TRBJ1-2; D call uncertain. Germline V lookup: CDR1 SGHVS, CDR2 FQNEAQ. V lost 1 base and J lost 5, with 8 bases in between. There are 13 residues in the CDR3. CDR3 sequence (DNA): TGTGCCAGCAGCTTAGGGAGGGTGTATGGCTACACCTTC. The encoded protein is CASSLGRVYGYTF.

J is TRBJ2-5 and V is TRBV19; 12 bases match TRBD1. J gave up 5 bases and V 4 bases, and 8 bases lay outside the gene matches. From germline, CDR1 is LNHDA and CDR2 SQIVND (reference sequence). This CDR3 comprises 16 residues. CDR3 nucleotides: TGTGCCAGTAGTACGGGACAGGGGGCTAACGGGGAGACCCAGTACTTC. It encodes CASSTGQGANGETQYF.

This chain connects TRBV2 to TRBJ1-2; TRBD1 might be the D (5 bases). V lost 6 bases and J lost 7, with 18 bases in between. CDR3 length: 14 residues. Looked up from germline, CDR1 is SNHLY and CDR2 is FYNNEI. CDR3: CASSQDIPAGGYTF. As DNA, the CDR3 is TGTGCCAGCAGCCAGGACATCCCCGCGGGTGGCTACACCTTC.

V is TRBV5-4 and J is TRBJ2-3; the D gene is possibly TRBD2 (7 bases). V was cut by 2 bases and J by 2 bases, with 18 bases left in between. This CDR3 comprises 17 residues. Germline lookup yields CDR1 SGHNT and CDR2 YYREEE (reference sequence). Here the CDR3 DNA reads TGTGCCAGCAGCTTCCTCGTGGGGAGGGGGTCCACAGATACGCAGTATTTT. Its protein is CASSFLVGRGSTDTQYF.

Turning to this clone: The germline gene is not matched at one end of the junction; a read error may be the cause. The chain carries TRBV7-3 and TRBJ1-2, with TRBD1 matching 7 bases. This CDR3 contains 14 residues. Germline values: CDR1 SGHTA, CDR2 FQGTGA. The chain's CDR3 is CASSLSPLTGTASF. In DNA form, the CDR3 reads TGTGCCAGCAGCTTATCCCCCCTGACCGGGACAGCGTCCTTC.

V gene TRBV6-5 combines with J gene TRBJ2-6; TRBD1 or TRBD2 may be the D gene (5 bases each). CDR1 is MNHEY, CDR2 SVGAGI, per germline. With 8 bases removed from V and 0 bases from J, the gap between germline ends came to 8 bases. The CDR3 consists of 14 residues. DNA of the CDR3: TGTGCCAGCGGGACGGCCTCTGGGGCCAACGTCCTGACTTTC. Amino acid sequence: CASGTASGANVLTF.

The DNA for the CDR3 is TGTGCCAGCAGCTTCGGAACTTCAGATACGCAGTATTTT. Amino acids: CASSFGTSDTQYF. This chain connects TRBV7-2 to TRBJ2-3; D is uncertain. Germline V lookup: CDR1 SGHTA, CDR2 FQGNSA. Between the trimmed V and J ends, which lost 3 bases and 4 bases, there was a span of 8 bases. This CDR3 comprises 13 residues.

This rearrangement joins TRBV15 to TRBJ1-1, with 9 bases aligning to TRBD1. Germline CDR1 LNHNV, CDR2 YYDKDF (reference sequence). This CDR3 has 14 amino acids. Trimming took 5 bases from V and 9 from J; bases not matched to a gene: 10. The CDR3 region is CATSASRDRVKAFF. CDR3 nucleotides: TGTGCCACCAGCGCCAGCCGGGACAGGGTAAAAGCTTTCTTT.

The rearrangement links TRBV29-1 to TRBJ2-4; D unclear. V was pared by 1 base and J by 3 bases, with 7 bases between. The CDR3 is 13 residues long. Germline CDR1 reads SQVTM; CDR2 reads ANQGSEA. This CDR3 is CSVEGVGKNIQYF. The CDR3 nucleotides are TGCAGCGTTGAAGGGGTAGGCAAAAACATTCAGTACTTC.

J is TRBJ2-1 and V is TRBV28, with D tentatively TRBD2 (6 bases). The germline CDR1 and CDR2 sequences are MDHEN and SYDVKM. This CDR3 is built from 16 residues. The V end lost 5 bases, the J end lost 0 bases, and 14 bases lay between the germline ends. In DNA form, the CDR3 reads TGTGCCAGCAGTCCCCTACTAGCCCTCTCCTACAATGAGCAGTTCTTC. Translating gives CASSPLLALSYNEQFF.

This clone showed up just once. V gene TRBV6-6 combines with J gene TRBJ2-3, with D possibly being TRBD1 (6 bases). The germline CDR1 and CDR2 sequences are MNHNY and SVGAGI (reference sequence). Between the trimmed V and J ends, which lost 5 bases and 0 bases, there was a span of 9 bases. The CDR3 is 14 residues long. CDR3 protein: CASSRTASTDTQYF. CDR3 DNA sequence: TGTGCCAGCAGTAGGACAGCTAGCACAGATACGCAGTATTTT.

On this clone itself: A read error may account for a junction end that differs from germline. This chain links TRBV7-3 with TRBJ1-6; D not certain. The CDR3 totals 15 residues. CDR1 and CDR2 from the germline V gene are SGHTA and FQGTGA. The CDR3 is CASSQENTVNSPLHF. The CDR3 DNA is TGCGCCAGCAGCCAAGAAAACACCGTTAATTCACCCCTCCACTTT.

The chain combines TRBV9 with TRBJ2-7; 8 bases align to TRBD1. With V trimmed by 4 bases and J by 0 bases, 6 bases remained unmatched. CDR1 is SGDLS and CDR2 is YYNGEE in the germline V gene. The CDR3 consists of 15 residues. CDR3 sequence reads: CASSPQGVSSYEQYF. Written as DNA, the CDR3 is TGTGCCAGCAGCCCACAGGGGGTCAGCTCCTACGAGCAGTACTTC.

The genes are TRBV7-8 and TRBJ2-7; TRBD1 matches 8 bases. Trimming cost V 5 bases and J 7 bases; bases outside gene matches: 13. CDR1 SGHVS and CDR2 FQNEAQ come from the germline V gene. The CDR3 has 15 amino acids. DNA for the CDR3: TGTGCCAGCAGCCCCGGGACAGGCATTATGGGGGAGCAGTACTTC. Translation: CASSPGTGIMGEQYF.

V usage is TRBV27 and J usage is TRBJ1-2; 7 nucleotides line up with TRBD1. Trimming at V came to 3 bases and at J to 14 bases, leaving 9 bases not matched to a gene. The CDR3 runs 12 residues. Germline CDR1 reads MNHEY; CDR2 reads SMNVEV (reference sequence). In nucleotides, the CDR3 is TGTGCCAGCAGTTTCCCCGGGGGACAGAGGACCTTC. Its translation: CASSFPGGQRTF.

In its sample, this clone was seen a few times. The DNA for the CDR3 is TGTGCCAGCAGCAGTGGACAGCACTACAATGAGCAGTTCTTC. It translates to CASSSGQHYNEQFF. The chain carries TRBV7-3 and TRBJ2-1, with D tentatively TRBD1 (6 bases). This CDR3 contains 14 residues. The germline gives CDR1 SGHTA, CDR2 FQGTGA. Deletions cut 5 bases from V and 3 bases from J, with 11 bases between.

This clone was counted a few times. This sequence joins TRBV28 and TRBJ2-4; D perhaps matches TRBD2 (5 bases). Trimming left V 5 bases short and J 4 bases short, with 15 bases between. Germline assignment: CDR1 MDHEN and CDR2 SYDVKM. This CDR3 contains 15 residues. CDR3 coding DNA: TGTGCCAGCAGTCCCTCCGGGAACTTAAAAAACATTCAGTACTTC. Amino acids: CASSPSGNLKNIQYF.